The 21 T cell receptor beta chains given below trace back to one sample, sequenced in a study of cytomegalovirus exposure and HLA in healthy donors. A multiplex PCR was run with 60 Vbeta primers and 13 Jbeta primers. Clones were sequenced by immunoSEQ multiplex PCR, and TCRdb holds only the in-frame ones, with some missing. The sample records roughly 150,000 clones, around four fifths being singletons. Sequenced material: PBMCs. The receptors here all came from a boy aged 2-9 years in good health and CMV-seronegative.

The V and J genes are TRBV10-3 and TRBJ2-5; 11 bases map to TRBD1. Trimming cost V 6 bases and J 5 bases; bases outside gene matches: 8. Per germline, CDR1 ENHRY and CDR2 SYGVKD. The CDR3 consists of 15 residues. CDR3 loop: CAIRGTGGNQETQYF. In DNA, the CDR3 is TGTGCCATCAGGGGGACAGGGGGGAATCAGGAGACCCAGTACTTC.

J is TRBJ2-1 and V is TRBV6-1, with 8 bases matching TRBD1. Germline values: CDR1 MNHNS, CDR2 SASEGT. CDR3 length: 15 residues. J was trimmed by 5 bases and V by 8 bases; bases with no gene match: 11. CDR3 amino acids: CASSTEGQANNEQFF. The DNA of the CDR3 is TGTGCCAGCTCTACTGAGGGACAGGCCAACAATGAGCAGTTCTTC.

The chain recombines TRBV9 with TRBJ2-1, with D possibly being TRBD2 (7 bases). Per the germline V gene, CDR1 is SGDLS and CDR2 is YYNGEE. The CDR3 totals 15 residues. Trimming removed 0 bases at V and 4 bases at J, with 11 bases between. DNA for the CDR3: TGTGCCAGCAGCGTAGTAGGGGGGGCTTACAATGAGCAGTTCTTC. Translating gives CASSVVGGAYNEQFF.

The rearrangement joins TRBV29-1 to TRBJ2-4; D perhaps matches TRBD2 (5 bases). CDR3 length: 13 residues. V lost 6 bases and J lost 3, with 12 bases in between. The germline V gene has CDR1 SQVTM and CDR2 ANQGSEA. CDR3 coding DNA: TGCAGCGTAGCAGCAGAGGGCAAAAACATTCAGTACTTC. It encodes CSVAAEGKNIQYF.

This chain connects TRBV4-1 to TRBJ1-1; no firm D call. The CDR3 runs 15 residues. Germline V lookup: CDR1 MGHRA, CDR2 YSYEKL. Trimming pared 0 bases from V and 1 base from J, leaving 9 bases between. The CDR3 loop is CASSQDGVRNTEAFF. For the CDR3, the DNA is TGCGCCAGCAGCCAAGACGGAGTTCGGAACACTGAAGCTTTCTTT.

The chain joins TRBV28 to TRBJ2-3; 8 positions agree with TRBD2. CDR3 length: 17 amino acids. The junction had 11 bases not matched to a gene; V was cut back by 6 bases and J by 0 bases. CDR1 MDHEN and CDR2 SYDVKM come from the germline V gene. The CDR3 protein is CASSGGAGSGSTDTQYF. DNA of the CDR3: TGTGCCAGCAGCGGGGGGGCTGGTAGCGGAAGCACAGATACGCAGTATTTT.

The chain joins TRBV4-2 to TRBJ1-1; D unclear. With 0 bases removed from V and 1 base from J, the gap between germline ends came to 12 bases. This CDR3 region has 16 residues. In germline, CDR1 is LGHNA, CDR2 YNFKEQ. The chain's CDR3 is CASSQDSVRGNTEAFF. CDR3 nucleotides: TGTGCCAGCAGCCAAGATTCTGTGAGAGGGAACACTGAAGCTTTCTTT.

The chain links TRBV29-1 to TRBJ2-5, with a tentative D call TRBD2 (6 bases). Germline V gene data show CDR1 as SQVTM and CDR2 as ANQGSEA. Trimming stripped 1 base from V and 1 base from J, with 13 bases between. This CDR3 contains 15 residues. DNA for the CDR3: TGCAGCGTTGAAGGGCTAGCGACGGCCCAAGAGACCCAGTACTTC. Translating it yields CSVEGLATAQETQYF. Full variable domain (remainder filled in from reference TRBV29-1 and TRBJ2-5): SAVISQKPSRDICQRGTSLTIQCQVDSQVTMMFWYRQQPGQSLTLIATANQGSEATYESGFVIDKFPISRPNLTFSTLTVSNMSPEDSSIYLCSVEGLATAQETQYFGPGTRLLVL.

The CDR3: CASSRTGGSYNEQFF. In nucleotides, the CDR3 is TGTGCCAGCAGTCGGACAGGGGGGTCCTACAATGAGCAGTTCTTC. The V and J genes are TRBV6-5 and TRBJ2-1, with 10 bases aligning to TRBD1. Unmatched junction bases numbered 2, after V lost 5 bases and J lost 1 base. This CDR3 region has 15 residues. CDR1 MNHEY and CDR2 SVGAGI come from the germline V gene.

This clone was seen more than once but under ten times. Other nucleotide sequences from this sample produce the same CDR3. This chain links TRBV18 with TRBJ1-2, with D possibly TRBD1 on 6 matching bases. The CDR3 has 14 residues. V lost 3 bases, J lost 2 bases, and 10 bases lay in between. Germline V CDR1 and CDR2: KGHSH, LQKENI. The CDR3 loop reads CASSPVGGNYGYTF. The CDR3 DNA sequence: TGTGCCAGCTCACCGGTAGGGGGAAACTATGGCTACACCTTC.

The CDR3 DNA follows: TGTGCCAGCGTCCAGGGTAACTATGGCTACACCTTC. Translating gives CASVQGNYGYTF. The genes are TRBV9 and TRBJ1-2; tentative D call: TRBD1 (5 bases). In germline, CDR1 is SGDLS, CDR2 YYNGEE. The V end lost 7 bases, the J end lost 1 base, and 8 bases lay between the germline ends. This CDR3 spans 12 amino acids.

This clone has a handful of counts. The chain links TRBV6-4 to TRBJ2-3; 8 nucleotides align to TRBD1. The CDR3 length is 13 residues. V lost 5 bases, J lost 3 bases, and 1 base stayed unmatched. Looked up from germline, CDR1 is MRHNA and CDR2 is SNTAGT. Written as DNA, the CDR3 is TGTGCCAGCAGTCAGGGGGCGACAGATACGCAGTATTTT. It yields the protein CASSQGATDTQYF.

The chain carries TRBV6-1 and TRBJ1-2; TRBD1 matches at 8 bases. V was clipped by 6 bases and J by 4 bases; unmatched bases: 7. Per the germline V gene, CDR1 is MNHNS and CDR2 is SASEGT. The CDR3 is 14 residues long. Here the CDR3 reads CASSTDRAFYGYTF. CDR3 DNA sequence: TGTGCCAGCAGCACGGACAGGGCTTTCTATGGCTACACCTTC.

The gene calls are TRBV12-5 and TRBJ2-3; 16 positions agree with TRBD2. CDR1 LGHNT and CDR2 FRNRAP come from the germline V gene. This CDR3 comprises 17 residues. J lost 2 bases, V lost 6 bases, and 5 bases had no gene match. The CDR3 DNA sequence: TGTGCTAGTGGCTCGGGACTAGCGGGGGGGGACACAGATACGCAGTATTTT. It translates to CASGSGLAGGDTDTQYF.

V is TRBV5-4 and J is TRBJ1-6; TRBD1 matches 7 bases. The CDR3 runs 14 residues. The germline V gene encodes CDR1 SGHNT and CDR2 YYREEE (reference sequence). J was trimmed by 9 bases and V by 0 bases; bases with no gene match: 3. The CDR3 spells CASSLDRGGSPLHF. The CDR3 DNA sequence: TGTGCCAGCAGCTTGGACAGGGGTGGTTCACCCCTCCACTTT.

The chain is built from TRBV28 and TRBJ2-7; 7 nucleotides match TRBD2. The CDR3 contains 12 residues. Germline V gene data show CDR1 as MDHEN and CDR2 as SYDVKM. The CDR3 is CVSSGRSYEQYF. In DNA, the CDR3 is TGTGTGAGTAGCGGGCGTTCCTACGAGCAGTACTTC. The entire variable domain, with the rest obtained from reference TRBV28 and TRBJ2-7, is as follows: DVKVTQSSRYLVKRTGEKVFLECVQDMDHENMFWYRQDPGLGLRLIYFSYDVKMKEKGDIPEGYSVSREKKERFSLILESASTNQTSMYLCVSSGRSYEQYFGPGTRLTVT.

The CDR3 DNA is TGTGCCAGCAGTTCGGGACAGGGGGCCGGGGAGCTGTTTTTT. As protein: CASSSGQGAGELFF. The chain carries TRBV28 and TRBJ2-2, with 11 nucleotides matching TRBD1. CDR3 length: 14 residues. Germline values: CDR1 MDHEN, CDR2 SYDVKM. V shed 4 bases and J 6 bases; nucleotides not matched to a gene: 1.

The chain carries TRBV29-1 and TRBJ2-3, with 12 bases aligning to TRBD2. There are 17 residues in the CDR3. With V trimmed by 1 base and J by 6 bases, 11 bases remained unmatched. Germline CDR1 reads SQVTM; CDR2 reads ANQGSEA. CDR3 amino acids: CSVEGLAGDYLADTQYF. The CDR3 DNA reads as TGCAGCGTTGAAGGACTAGCGGGAGACTATTTGGCGGATACGCAGTATTTT.

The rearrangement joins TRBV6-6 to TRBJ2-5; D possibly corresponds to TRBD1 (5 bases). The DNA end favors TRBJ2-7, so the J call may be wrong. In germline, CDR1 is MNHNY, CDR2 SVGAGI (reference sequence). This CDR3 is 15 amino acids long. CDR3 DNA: TGTGCCAGCAGTTACAATCCGCAGGGTCCCTACGAGCAGTACTTC. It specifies CASSYNPQGPYEQYF.

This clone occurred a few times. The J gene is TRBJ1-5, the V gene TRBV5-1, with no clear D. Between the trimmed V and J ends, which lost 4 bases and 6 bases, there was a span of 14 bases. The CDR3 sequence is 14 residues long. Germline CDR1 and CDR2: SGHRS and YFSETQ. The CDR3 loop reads CASSLREGIQPQHF. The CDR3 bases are TGCGCCAGCAGCCTACGAGAGGGAATTCAGCCCCAGCATTTT.

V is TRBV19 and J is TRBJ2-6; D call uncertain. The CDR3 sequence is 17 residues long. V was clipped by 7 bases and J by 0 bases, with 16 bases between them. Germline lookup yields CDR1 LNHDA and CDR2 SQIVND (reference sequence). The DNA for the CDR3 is TGTGCCAGTACGGAGAGCAGAATGAGCTCTGGGGCCAACGTCCTGACTTTC. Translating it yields CASTESRMSSGANVLTF. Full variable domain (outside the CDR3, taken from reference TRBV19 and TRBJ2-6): DGGITQSPKYLFRKEGQNVTLSCEQNLNHDAMYWYRQDPGQGLRLIYYSQIVNDFQKGDIAEGYSVSREKKESFPLTVTSAQKNPTAFYLCASTESRMSSGANVLTFGAGSRLTVL.